This T cell receptor (beta chain) was recovered during a study of blood T cell repertoires in COVID-19. Study context: The United States, Italy and Spain supplied acute and convalescent COVID-19 samples.

Measured with immunoSEQ multiplex PCR; TCRdb has only the in-frame clones, and not every one. The sample holds some 22,000 clones; roughly 83% are singletons and the top ten take approximately 23%. The CDR3 runs to 17 residues. V shed 11 bases and J 5 bases; nucleotides not matched to a gene: 20. Germline assignment: CDR1 SGHTA and CDR2 FQGNSA. This TCR was sampled from a man older than 75 with active or convalescent COVID-19. The sequenced material came from peripheral blood. The chain carries TRBV7-2 and TRBJ2-2; 7 nucleotides agree with TRBD1. CDR3 loop: CALAGQTGTKRTGELFF. The CDR3, as DNA: TGTGCCCTTGCTGGCCAGACAGGGACAAAAAGGACCGGGGAGCTGTTTTTT. Based on the CDR3 plus reference TRBV7-2 and TRBJ2-2, the full variable domain is GAGVSQSPSNKVTEKGKDVELRCDPISGHTALYWYRQSLGQGLEFLIYFQGNSAPDKSGLPSDRFSAERTGGSVSTLTIQRTQQEDSAVYLCALAGQTGTKRTGELFFGEGSRLTVL.